Below, one TCR beta chain is given with its context. This sample is part of a study of cytomegalovirus exposure and HLA in healthy donors. Both 60 Vbeta primers and 13 Jbeta primers went into the PCR. Assay used: immunoSEQ multiplex PCR; TCRdb lists only in-frame clones, some missing. The sample includes some 150,000 clones, 79% of them seen just once. This CDR3 has 15 residues. Trimming pared 7 bases from V and 5 bases from J, leaving 18 bases between. Germline values: CDR1 SGHDT, CDR2 YYEEEE. The chain is built from TRBV5-6 and TRBJ1-4; D is undetermined. The sequencing input was PBMCs. The source of this sequence is a man aged 35 to 55 in good health and CMV-seronegative. CDR3 bases: TGTGCCAGCCCCCGGATCACAGAAATGAATGAAAAACTGTTTTTT. Its protein is CASPRITEMNEKLFF. Complete variable domain (other parts from reference TRBV5-6 and TRBJ1-4): DAGVTQSPTHLIKTRGQQVTLRCSPKSGHDTVSWYQQALGQGPQFIFQYYEEEERQRGNFPDRFSGHQFPNYSSELNVNALLLGDSALYLCASPRITEMNEKLFFGSGTQLSVL.